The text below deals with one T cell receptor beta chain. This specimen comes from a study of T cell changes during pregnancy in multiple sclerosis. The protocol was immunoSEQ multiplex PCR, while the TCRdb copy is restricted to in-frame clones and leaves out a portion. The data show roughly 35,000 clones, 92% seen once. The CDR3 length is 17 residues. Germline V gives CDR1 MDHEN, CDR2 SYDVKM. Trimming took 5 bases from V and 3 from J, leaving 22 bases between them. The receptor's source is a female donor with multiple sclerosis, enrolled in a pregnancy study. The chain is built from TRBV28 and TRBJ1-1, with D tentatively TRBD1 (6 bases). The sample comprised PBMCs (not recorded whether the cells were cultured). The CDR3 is CASSPPNGGARDTEAFF. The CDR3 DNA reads TGTGCCAGCAGTCCCCCCAACGGGGGCGCGAGAGACACTGAAGCTTTCTTT.